Below are 23 T cell receptor beta chains sequenced from a single sample in a study of Ad26.COV2.S vaccination and SARS-CoV-2 variants. Specified treatment: some 20 received Ad26.COV2.S at low or high dose, single or two shots; about 5 received placebo; per-sample allocation not given. The investigators took samples on day 63 after the first vaccine or placebo injection. Clones were read by immunoSEQ multiplex PCR, and TCRdb kept only the in-frame ones, dropping some. The sample lists over 450,000 clones, roughly 87% occurring once. The source material was peripheral blood, sampled in a trial of Ad26.COV2.S vaccine versus placebo. The receptor source for this set is a person aged 18-60 years who received the Ad26.COV2.S COVID-19 vaccine or a placebo.

The chain carries TRBV7-6 and TRBJ2-5; D not certain. Trimming left V 4 bases short and J 3 bases short, with 3 bases between. Germline V CDR1 and CDR2: SGHVS, FNYEAQ. The CDR3 consists of 11 residues. CDR3 amino acids: CASSYKETQYF. CDR3 bases: TGTGCCAGCAGCTACAAAGAGACCCAGTACTTC.

The chain has TRBV6-6 and TRBJ2-7, with 9 bases aligning to TRBD1. CDR3 length equals 14 residues. V was clipped by 6 bases and J by 4 bases; unmatched bases: 7. Germline CDR1 and CDR2: MNHNY and SVGAGI (reference sequence). CDR3 protein: CASRGTGFKYEQYF. CDR3 in DNA: TGTGCCAGCAGGGGGACAGGGTTTAAGTACGAGCAGTACTTC.

The chain joins TRBV15 to TRBJ2-5, with 10 bases that match TRBD2. V gave up 1 base and J gave up 5 bases; unmatched junction bases: 10. The CDR3 extends over 17 amino acids. CDR1 is LNHNV and CDR2 is YYDKDF in the germline V gene (reference sequence). Here the CDR3 DNA reads TGTGCCACCAGCAGAGGGGGCCTGGGTAGCGGGGGGGAGACCCAGTACTTC. It encodes CATSRGGLGSGGETQYF. The whole variable domain, filled in from reference TRBV15 and TRBJ2-5, reads DAMVIQNPRYQVTQFGKPVTLSCSQTLNHNVMYWYQQKSSQAPKLLFHYYDKDFNNEADTPDNFQSRRPNTSFCFLDIRSPGLGDTAMYLCATSRGGLGSGGETQYFGPGTRLLVL.

V usage is TRBV27 and J usage is TRBJ2-4, with TRBD1 matching over 7 bases. Trimming at V came to 4 bases and at J to 1 base, leaving 10 bases not matched to a gene. Germline V gene lookup returns CDR1 MNHEY and CDR2 SMNVEV (reference sequence). This CDR3 is built from 17 residues. In nucleotides, the CDR3 is TGTGCCAGCAGTTCCACGACAGGGTACGGGGCCAAAAACATTCAGTACTTC. Its translation: CASSSTTGYGAKNIQYF.

The V call is TRBV7-9, the J call TRBJ2-7, with TRBD1 matching 9 bases. The germline V gene encodes CDR1 SEHNR and CDR2 FQNEAQ (reference sequence). With V trimmed by 4 bases and J by 1 base, 8 bases remained unmatched. CDR3 length: 16 amino acids. CDR3: CASSSHTGTGSYEQYF. The CDR3 bases are TGTGCCAGCAGCTCCCATACCGGGACAGGGTCCTACGAGCAGTACTTC.

The genes are TRBV28 and TRBJ2-6; D remains ambiguous. The CDR3 is 15 amino acids. CDR1 is MDHEN, CDR2 SYDVKM, per germline. Trimming removed 2 bases at V and 2 bases at J, with 7 bases between. This chain's CDR3 is CASSLMPTGANVLTF. Here the CDR3 DNA reads TGTGCCAGCAGTTTAATGCCCACTGGGGCCAACGTCCTGACTTTC.

The DNA for the CDR3 is TGTGCCAGCAGCGTAGGAGCTAGTCCCCCTTACGAGCAGTACTTC. Translated, it gives CASSVGASPPYEQYF. V usage is TRBV9 and J usage is TRBJ2-7; no definite D call. Germline loops: CDR1 SGDLS, CDR2 YYNGEE. CDR3 size: 15 residues. Trimming stripped 0 bases from V and 4 bases from J, with 14 bases between.

This clone was observed once. J is TRBJ1-5 and V is TRBV2, with TRBD1 as a possible D gene (5 bases). The V and J ends lost 6 bases and 0 bases respectively, with 9 bases between them. The CDR3 covers 14 residues. Looked up from germline, CDR1 is SNHLY and CDR2 is FYNNEI. Here the CDR3 DNA reads TGTGCCAGCAGAGTGGACAATAGCAATCAGCCCCAGCATTTT. Translating gives CASRVDNSNQPQHF. Looking up the rest from reference TRBV2 and TRBJ1-5 gives the full variable domain: EPEVTQTPSHQVTQMGQEVILRCVPISNHLYFYWYRQILGQKVEFLVSFYNNEISEKSEIFDDQFSVERPDGSNFTLKIRSTKLEDSAMYFCASRVDNSNQPQHFGDGTRLSIL.

This chain joins TRBV2 and TRBJ1-3; no definite D call. The germline gives CDR1 SNHLY, CDR2 FYNNEI. Trimming removed 10 bases from V and 0 bases from J, with 10 bases in between. This CDR3 comprises 13 residues. The CDR3 bases are TGTGCCAAACGGGGTACCTCTGGAAACACCATATATTTT. Residues: CAKRGTSGNTIYF.

The chain employs TRBV7-8 and TRBJ2-1, with 8 bases fitting TRBD2. V lost 3 bases to trimming and J lost 6 bases; unmatched junction nucleotides: 7. The CDR3 has 15 amino acids. CDR1 and CDR2 (germline): SGHVS, FQNEAQ. CDR3 bases: TGTGCCAGCAGCTTCAAGCGGGAGACCCTCAATGAGCAGTTCTTC. Translation: CASSFKRETLNEQFF.

This chain links TRBV6-4 with TRBJ2-3; 11 nucleotides line up with TRBD2. Germline lookup yields CDR1 MRHNA and CDR2 SNTAGT. The CDR3 extends over 17 amino acids. Unmatched junction bases numbered 8, after V lost 4 bases and J lost 2 bases. This chain's CDR3 is CASSAFPTSGATDTQYF. CDR3 nucleotides: TGTGCCAGCAGTGCCTTCCCGACTAGCGGGGCCACAGATACGCAGTATTTT.

The chain uses TRBV2 and TRBJ2-7; 8 bases align to TRBD1. J gave up 2 bases and V 6 bases, and 6 bases lay outside the gene matches. The CDR3 runs 14 residues. The germline CDR1 and CDR2 sequences are SNHLY and FYNNEI. CDR3 coding DNA: TGTGCCAGCAGCGTAAGCAGGGGGCCCTACGAGCAGTACTTC. Translated, it gives CASSVSRGPYEQYF.

The chain couples TRBV4-2 to TRBJ2-1; D uncertain. V gave up 0 bases and J gave up 4 bases, with 10 bases separating them. Germline V gene lookup returns CDR1 LGHNA and CDR2 YNFKEQ. The CDR3 runs 15 residues. This CDR3 is CASSQDPVRYNEQFF. The CDR3 DNA follows: TGTGCCAGCAGCCAAGATCCTGTCAGATACAATGAGCAGTTCTTC.

The V and J genes are TRBV13 and TRBJ2-4; 8 nucleotides line up with TRBD1. The length of the CDR3 is 16 residues. V was clipped by 3 bases and J by 9 bases; unmatched bases: 13. Germline assignment: CDR1 PRHDT and CDR2 FYEKMQ (reference sequence). In DNA form, the CDR3 reads TGTGCCAGCAGCTTGCGACAGGGGCGGGCTAAAGGCATTCAGTACTTC. Encoded protein: CASSLRQGRAKGIQYF.

In its sample, this clone was seen once. This rearrangement joins TRBV28 to TRBJ1-2; TRBD1 matches at 11 bases. V shed 10 bases, J shed 4 bases, and the junction held 14 bases outside the gene matches. The CDR3 is 16 amino acids. Per germline, CDR1 MDHEN and CDR2 SYDVKM. In DNA, the CDR3 is TGTGCCACATACCGGGACAGGGGGAGTACTTTCTATGGCTACACCTTC. The encoded protein is CATYRDRGSTFYGYTF.

V and J are TRBV12-3 or TRBV12-4 and TRBJ1-2, with a tentative D call TRBD1 (5 bases). The V end lost 3 bases, the J end lost 2 bases, and 7 bases lay between the germline ends. This CDR3 region has 13 residues. Here the CDR3 reads CASSLRGNYGYTF. The CDR3 nucleotides read TGTGCCAGCAGTTTGCGGGGCAACTATGGCTACACCTTC.

The chain is built from TRBV9 and TRBJ2-1; 10 bases agree with TRBD2. The germline V gene encodes CDR1 SGDLS and CDR2 YYNGEE. The V segment lost 3 bases and the J segment 6 bases; nucleotides outside the gene matches: 9. CDR3 length: 16 residues. For the CDR3, the DNA is TGTGCCAGCAGCGAGAGCGGGGGGGTGCCTACCAATGAGCAGTTCTTC. This translates into CASSESGGVPTNEQFF. The full variable domain, in which reference TRBV9 and TRBJ2-1 provide the parts outside the CDR3, is DSGVTQTPKHLITATGQRVTLRCSPRSGDLSVYWYQQSLDQGLQFLIQYYNGEERAKGNILERFSAQQFPDLHSELNLSSLELGDSALYFCASSESGGVPTNEQFFGPGTRLTVL.

The CDR3 sequence is CASSFFSVNGYTF. The CDR3 region has the DNA TGTGCCAGCAGTTTTTTTTCCGTGAATGGCTACACCTTC. The V gene is TRBV12-3 or TRBV12-4, the J gene TRBJ1-2; the D is unclear. This CDR3 spans 13 amino acids. V gave up 3 bases and J gave up 6 bases, with 11 bases separating them.

V usage is TRBV11-2 and J usage is TRBJ2-7, with D perhaps assigned TRBD1 or TRBD2 (5 bases each). Looked up from germline, CDR1 is SGHAT and CDR2 is FQNNGV. The V and J ends lost 1 base and 6 bases respectively, with 13 bases between them. The CDR3 consists of 14 residues. CDR3 nucleotides: TGTGCCAGCAGCTTAGGGCAGGCTGGGGGCGAGCAGTACTTC. It specifies CASSLGQAGGEQYF.

The V and J genes are TRBV7-9 and TRBJ1-2; a weak D match, TRBD1 (5 bases). The V gene's germline CDR1 is SEHNR and CDR2 FQNEAQ (reference sequence). CDR3 length: 16 amino acids. The V gene lost 3 bases and the J gene lost 1 base, with 15 bases spanning the gap. CDR3: CASSLVGELGNYGYTF. DNA of the CDR3: TGTGCCAGCAGCTTGGTAGGGGAATTGGGTAACTATGGCTACACCTTC.

The rearrangement uses TRBV11-2 and TRBJ2-2, with D tentatively TRBD2 (5 bases). Germline V gene sequence: CDR1 SGHAT, CDR2 FQNNGV. The CDR3 is made up of 15 amino acids. V was clipped by 3 bases and J by 5 bases, with 13 bases between them. Here the CDR3 DNA reads TGTGCCAGCAGCTTTGAATTGGGAGAAACCGGGGAGCTGTTTTTT. This gives the protein CASSFELGETGELFF.

The V and J genes are TRBV6-6 and TRBJ2-2; tentatively, D is TRBD1 (5 bases). This CDR3 contains 11 residues. V lost 7 bases and J 7 bases, leaving 7 bases between the germline ends. The V gene's germline CDR1 is MNHNY and CDR2 SVGAGI (reference sequence). CDR3 loop: CASTDSGELFF. In nucleotides, the CDR3 is TGTGCCAGCACCGACAGCGGGGAGCTGTTTTTT.

The chain recombines TRBV28 with TRBJ1-2; no clear D gene. Trimming stripped 6 bases from V and 8 bases from J, with 16 bases between. The CDR3 is 13 residues long. CDR1 and CDR2 (germline): MDHEN, SYDVKM. The CDR3 reads CASSQIGLRGYTF. Here the CDR3 DNA reads TGTGCCAGCAGCCAGATAGGGTTGCGGGGCTACACCTTC.